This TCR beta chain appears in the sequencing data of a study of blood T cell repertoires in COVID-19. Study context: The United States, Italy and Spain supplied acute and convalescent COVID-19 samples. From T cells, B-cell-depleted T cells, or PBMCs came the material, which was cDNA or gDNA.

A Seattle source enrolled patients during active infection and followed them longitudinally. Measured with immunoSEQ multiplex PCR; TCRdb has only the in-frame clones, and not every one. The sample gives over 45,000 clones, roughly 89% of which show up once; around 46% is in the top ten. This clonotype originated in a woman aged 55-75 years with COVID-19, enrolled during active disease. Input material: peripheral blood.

DNA of the CDR3: TGTGCCAGTTCACGGGGGGGAGACAATGAGCAGTTCTTC. The encoded protein is CASSRGGDNEQFF. The chain employs TRBV19 and TRBJ2-1, with TRBD2 matching over 8 bases. The CDR3 spans 13 residues. Germline assignment: CDR1 LNHDA and CDR2 SQIVND (reference sequence). Unmatched junction bases numbered 5, after V lost 8 bases and J lost 5 bases.